These 8 T cell receptor beta chains originate from one sample sequenced in a study of cytomegalovirus exposure and HLA in healthy donors. Data came from immunoSEQ multiplex PCR; TCRdb stores just in-frame clones and leaves some out. This table holds tens of thousands of clones, about 89% found once. Specimen: PBMCs. Source of these receptors: a man between 18 and 35 years old in good health and CMV-seronegative.

The chain uses TRBV14 and TRBJ2-7, with D possibly TRBD1 on 6 matching bases. V was clipped by 1 base and J by 3 bases, with 13 bases between them. The germline CDR1 and CDR2 sequences are SGHDN and FVKESK. This CDR3 spans 15 amino acids. The CDR3 DNA sequence: TGTGCCAGCAGCCAAGTACGGGACACCTACTACGAGCAGTACTTC. As protein: CASSQVRDTYYEQYF. Together with reference TRBV14 and TRBJ2-7, the CDR3 gives the full variable domain: EAGVTQFPSHSVIEKGQTVTLRCDPISGHDNLYWYRRVMGKEIKFLLHFVKESKQDESGMPNNRFLAERTGGTYSTLKVQPAELEDSGVYFCASSQVRDTYYEQYFGPGTRLTVT.

V and J are TRBV7-6 and TRBJ2-1; TRBD2 aligns across 8 bases. The ends lost 6 bases at V and 11 bases at J; junction bases unmatched: 6. This CDR3 region has 12 residues. Germline-derived CDR1 and CDR2 are SGHVS and FNYEAQ. The CDR3 coding sequence is TGTGCCAGCAGTCCGGCGGGGGGCCAGCAGTTCTTC. This gives the protein CASSPAGGQQFF. Based on the CDR3 plus reference TRBV7-6 and TRBJ2-1, the full variable domain is GAGVSQSPRYKVTKRGQDVALRCDPISGHVSLYWYRQALGQGPEFLTYFNYEAQQDKSGLPNDRFSAERPEGSISTLTIQRTEQRDSAMYRCASSPAGGQQFFGPGTRLTVL.

This clone appeared a single time. The CDR3 is CASRFLAGGAADTQYF. CDR3 sequence (DNA): TGTGCCAGTAGATTTCTAGCGGGAGGAGCGGCAGATACGCAGTATTTT. The rearrangement uses TRBV19 and TRBJ2-3, with 11 bases aligning to TRBD2. Trimming took 6 bases from V and 4 from J; bases not matched to a gene: 9. CDR1 is LNHDA, CDR2 SQIVND, per germline (reference sequence). The CDR3 sequence is 16 residues long. The full variable domain, its missing parts supplied by reference TRBV19 and TRBJ2-3, is DGGITQSPKYLFRKEGQNVTLSCEQNLNHDAMYWYRQDPGQGLRLIYYSQIVNDFQKGDIAEGYSVSREKKESFPLTVTSAQKNPTAFYLCASRFLAGGAADTQYFGPGTRLTVL.

The rearrangement joins TRBV5-5 to TRBJ2-7; 7 positions agree with TRBD2. Trimming removed 2 bases from V and 0 bases from J; junction bases left unmatched: 2. Germline V CDR1 and CDR2: SGHKS, YYEKEE (reference sequence). This CDR3 comprises 14 residues. The CDR3 loop is CASSFLADSYEQYF. For the CDR3, the DNA is TGTGCCAGCAGCTTCCTAGCGGACTCCTACGAGCAGTACTTC.

This clone was observed a few times. This chain joins TRBV13 and TRBJ2-7; TRBD2 matches 9 bases. Germline loops: CDR1 PRHDT, CDR2 FYEKMQ (reference sequence). The CDR3 has 15 amino acids. V trimming: 5 bases; J trimming: 3 bases; junction bases outside the gene matches: 8. DNA of the CDR3: TGTGCCAGCAGCAATAGTGCGGGAGGGGTCTACGAGCAGTACTTC. This sequence encodes CASSNSAGGVYEQYF.

The chain couples TRBV18 to TRBJ2-5, with a tentative D call TRBD1 (5 bases). V lost 5 bases and J lost 4, with 14 bases in between. The CDR3 extends over 14 amino acids. The germline V gene has CDR1 KGHSH and CDR2 LQKENI. CDR3 sequence (DNA): TGTGCCAGCTCAATCCAGGGAATCGGAGAGACCCAGTACTTC. This gives the protein CASSIQGIGETQYF.

In regard to this clone: The sample carries other DNA sequences with the same CDR3. V gene TRBV18 combines with J gene TRBJ1-1; D is possibly TRBD1 (5 bases). CDR1 is KGHSH and CDR2 is LQKENI in the germline V gene. The CDR3 runs 16 residues. Between the trimmed V and J ends, which lost 2 bases and 5 bases, there was a span of 18 bases. CDR3: CASSPRGTGGDTEAFF. CDR3 in DNA: TGTGCCAGCTCACCAAGAGGGACGGGCGGGGATACTGAAGCTTTCTTT.

This chain joins TRBV19 and TRBJ1-5, with a weak D call TRBD1 (6 bases). Germline V gene lookup returns CDR1 LNHDA and CDR2 SQIVND (reference sequence). Trimming pared 3 bases from V and 8 bases from J, leaving 17 bases between. The length of the CDR3 is 15 residues. This CDR3 is CASSIGAGDAKPQHF. CDR3 coding DNA: TGTGCCAGTAGTATCGGGGCAGGGGACGCCAAGCCCCAGCATTTT.